The 21 T cell receptor beta chains listed next were all sequenced from one sample in a study of blood T cell repertoires in COVID-19 (TCRdb year 2020). The library was prepared using the immunoSEQ multiplex PCR assay. TCRdb re-hosts the immuneACCESS table, in-frame sequences only. Its copies lack some clones; in the studies checked, an unresolved V gene accounts for under half of them, and the cause for the rest is not known. This sample holds about 120,000 clones; around 85% were observed only once. The top ten constitute about a sixth of the sample. The sequenced material came from peripheral blood. Receptors originate from a man between 25 and 39 years old with COVID-19, enrolled during active disease.

This clone was seen only once. The V and J genes are TRBV29-1 and TRBJ1-1, with TRBD1 matching 11 bases. CDR3 length: 14 amino acids. Germline CDR1 SQVTM, CDR2 ANQGSEA. V lost 6 bases and J lost 4; bases outside the gene matches: 7. The CDR3 DNA reads TGCAGCGTCAGCGCCGGGACAGGGGGCACTGAAGCTTTCTTT. Its translation is CSVSAGTGGTEAFF. Full variable domain (remainder filled in from reference TRBV29-1 and TRBJ1-1): SAVISQKPSRDICQRGTSLTIQCQVDSQVTMMFWYRQQPGQSLTLIATANQGSEATYESGFVIDKFPISRPNLTFSTLTVSNMSPEDSSIYLCSVSAGTGGTEAFFGQGTRLTVV.

This chain joins TRBV28 and TRBJ1-2, with TRBD1 matching 9 bases. The CDR3 is made up of 12 amino acids. Germline CDR1 MDHEN, CDR2 SYDVKM. Trimming removed 5 bases from V and 13 bases from J; junction bases left unmatched: 8. The CDR3 DNA is TGTGCCAGCAGTGGACAGGGGTCGGTATCCACCTTC. Translation gives CASSGQGSVSTF.

The CDR3 nucleotides read TGCAGCGTTGACAGGGGGACATTTAGTGAGCAGTTCTTC. Its translation: CSVDRGTFSEQFF. The V gene is TRBV29-1, the J gene TRBJ2-1; 7 nucleotides match TRBD1. CDR1 SQVTM and CDR2 ANQGSEA come from the germline V gene. This CDR3 has 13 amino acids. V lost 3 bases, J lost 9 bases, and 8 bases stayed unmatched.

V gene TRBV9 combines with J gene TRBJ1-4; tentatively, D is TRBD1 (5 bases). CDR1 is SGDLS and CDR2 is YYNGEE in the germline V gene. V was shortened by 0 bases and J by 6 bases, with 12 bases between the two germline ends. CDR3 size: 15 residues. The CDR3 DNA is TGTGCCAGCAGCGTAGGCGGGGCCCAGGATGAAAAACTGTTTTTT. Encoded protein: CASSVGGAQDEKLFF.

The chain recombines TRBV19 with TRBJ1-2; 9 nucleotides line up with TRBD1. The CDR3 totals 14 residues. V shed 3 bases and J 8 bases; nucleotides not matched to a gene: 7. In germline, CDR1 is LNHDA, CDR2 SQIVND (reference sequence). The chain's CDR3 is CASSITGGLRGYTF. Written as DNA, the CDR3 is TGTGCCAGTAGTATCACAGGGGGCCTAAGAGGCTACACCTTC.

The chain employs TRBV28 and TRBJ1-2; 8 positions agree with TRBD1. This CDR3 has 13 amino acids. Germline lookup yields CDR1 MDHEN and CDR2 SYDVKM. Unmatched junction bases numbered 11, after V lost 4 bases and J lost 13 bases. This CDR3 reads CASSSPLQGAGTF. Written as DNA, the CDR3 is TGTGCCAGCAGTTCCCCGCTTCAGGGGGCTGGCACCTTC.

This sequence joins TRBV5-4 and TRBJ1-1; perhaps TRBD1 as D (6 bases). The CDR3 covers 16 residues. Germline CDR1 reads SGHNT; CDR2 reads YYREEE (reference sequence). Trimming took 0 bases from V and 4 from J, leaving 16 bases between them. CDR3 loop: CASSLEVGGRITEAFF. The CDR3 DNA reads as TGTGCCAGCAGCTTGGAAGTCGGGGGGCGCATCACTGAAGCTTTCTTT.

This clone was seen a single time. The chain couples TRBV4-1 to TRBJ2-1, with a weak D call TRBD2 (6 bases). V gave up 0 bases and J gave up 0 bases, with 9 bases separating them. This CDR3 comprises 16 residues. Looked up from germline, CDR1 is MGHRA and CDR2 is YSYEKL. The CDR3 bases are TGCGCCAGCAGCCAAGATTCCGGGGGCTCCTACAATGAGCAGTTCTTC. Its protein is CASSQDSGGSYNEQFF.

The rearrangement links TRBV7-9 to TRBJ1-1; 7 nucleotides line up with TRBD1. Germline V lookup: CDR1 SEHNR, CDR2 FQNEAQ (reference sequence). This CDR3 is built from 15 residues. V shed 4 bases and J 0 bases; nucleotides not matched to a gene: 5. The CDR3, as DNA: TGTGCCAGCAGCTCGTGGACAGGTTTGAACACTGAAGCTTTCTTT. Encoded protein: CASSSWTGLNTEAFF. The variable domain in full, completed from reference TRBV7-9 and TRBJ1-1, reads DTGVSQNPRHKITKRGQNVTFRCDPISEHNRLYWYRQTLGQGPEFLTYFQNEAQLEKSRLLSDRFSAERPKGSFSTLEIQRTEQGDSAMYLCASSSWTGLNTEAFFGQGTRLTVV.

This rearrangement joins TRBV4-2 to TRBJ2-2; D may be TRBD1 (5 bases). V lost 1 base and J lost 7, with 13 bases in between. Germline V gene sequence: CDR1 LGHNA, CDR2 YNFKEQ. CDR3 length: 15 amino acids. The CDR3: CASSQGTQGDGELFF. The CDR3 DNA reads TGTGCCAGCAGCCAAGGGACCCAGGGTGACGGGGAGCTGTTTTTT.

The rearrangement uses TRBV5-1 and TRBJ2-2; D is perhaps TRBD1 (5 bases). V lost 0 bases and J lost 5, with 8 bases in between. Germline V lookup: CDR1 SGHRS, CDR2 YFSETQ. The CDR3 has 14 residues. The CDR3 sequence: CASSLVQATGELFF. CDR3 coding DNA: TGCGCCAGCAGCTTGGTACAGGCTACCGGGGAGCTGTTTTTT.

The J gene is TRBJ2-2, the V gene TRBV30; 8 nucleotides align to TRBD1. Germline CDR1 is GTSNPN and CDR2 is SVGIG (reference sequence). The CDR3 consists of 15 residues. Trimming cost V 0 bases and J 6 bases; bases outside gene matches: 6. The CDR3 loop is CAWSVWTGTAGELFF. The DNA for the CDR3 is TGTGCCTGGAGTGTATGGACAGGGACGGCCGGGGAGCTGTTTTTT.

The chain recombines TRBV7-3 with TRBJ2-1; TRBD2 agrees at 8 bases. Losses at the gene ends were 2 bases for V and 9 bases for J; bases not matched to a gene: 6. The length of the CDR3 is 14 residues. Germline V gives CDR1 SGHTA, CDR2 FQGTGA. Written as DNA, the CDR3 is TGTGCCAGCAGCTTACGAGCGGGAGAGGGTGAGCAGTTCTTC. Translated: CASSLRAGEGEQFF.

The chain combines TRBV7-9 with TRBJ1-1; no definite D call. With 8 bases removed from V and 0 bases from J, the gap between germline ends came to 10 bases. CDR3 length equals 13 residues. Per the germline V gene, CDR1 is SEHNR and CDR2 is FQNEAQ (reference sequence). The CDR3 spells CASYTGLNTEAFF. DNA for the CDR3: TGTGCCAGCTATACGGGGTTGAACACTGAAGCTTTCTTT.

The chain uses TRBV4-1 and TRBJ2-2, with D hard to call. Germline V lookup: CDR1 MGHRA, CDR2 YSYEKL. Trimming removed 0 bases from V and 7 bases from J, with 6 bases in between. The CDR3 covers 13 residues. The CDR3 loop is CASSQDRYGELFF. The CDR3 DNA sequence: TGCGCCAGCAGCCAAGATCGTTACGGGGAGCTGTTTTTT.

The rearrangement joins TRBV29-1 to TRBJ2-5, with 15 bases lining up with TRBD2. CDR3 size: 16 residues. V dropped 5 bases and J dropped 2; count of bases not matched to a gene: 6. Germline CDR1 and CDR2: SQVTM and ANQGSEA. The CDR3 nucleotides read TGCAGCGTTTGGGGACTAGCGGGAGGCCCACAAGAGACCCAGTACTTC. It translates to CSVWGLAGGPQETQYF.

The table lists this clone with a few counts. The rearrangement joins TRBV9 to TRBJ1-2; D is possibly TRBD1 (6 bases). Per the germline V gene, CDR1 is SGDLS and CDR2 is YYNGEE. V gave up 0 bases and J gave up 7 bases, with 13 bases separating them. There are 14 residues in the CDR3. The CDR3 spells CASSVGPGVGGYTF. In DNA, the CDR3 is TGTGCCAGCAGCGTAGGCCCAGGGGTGGGTGGCTACACCTTC.

This rearrangement joins TRBV28 to TRBJ2-5; possibly TRBD2 for D (6 bases). The CDR3 runs 15 residues. Trimming pared 4 bases from V and 5 bases from J, leaving 17 bases between. Per germline, CDR1 MDHEN and CDR2 SYDVKM. The CDR3: CASSSSGVAVETQYF. The CDR3 DNA sequence: TGTGCCAGCAGTTCCTCGGGGGTGGCCGTGGAGACCCAGTACTTC.

The chain recombines TRBV6-5 with TRBJ2-7, with a possible D match to TRBD1 (5 bases). V was trimmed by 6 bases and J by 2 bases, leaving 14 bases between them. CDR1 is MNHEY and CDR2 is SVGAGI in the germline V gene. The CDR3 sequence is 14 residues long. The CDR3, as DNA: TGTGCCAGCAGCCTTAAACAGGTTACCTACGAGCAGTACTTC. Its protein is CASSLKQVTYEQYF.

The chain has TRBV6-5 and TRBJ1-2, with a tentative D call TRBD1 (5 bases). The V gene lost 5 bases and the J gene lost 2 bases, with 6 bases spanning the gap. Germline V gives CDR1 MNHEY, CDR2 SVGAGI. This CDR3 contains 12 residues. CDR3 loop: CASSPGNYGYTF. The CDR3 DNA reads TGTGCCAGCAGTCCAGGGAACTATGGCTACACCTTC.

The chain carries TRBV6-2 or TRBV6-3 and TRBJ2-7, with TRBD2 matching 14 bases. The CDR3 covers 15 residues. Germline-derived CDR1 and CDR2 are MNHEY and SVGEGT. Trimming at V came to 5 bases and at J to 2 bases, leaving 2 bases not matched to a gene. DNA of the CDR3: TGTGCCAGCAGTGGACTAGCGGGAGGTCCCTACGAGCAGTACTTC. Translating gives CASSGLAGGPYEQYF.